This entry features one TCR beta chain sequence. Some clones are missing from TCRdb's copy, which holds only in-frame ones; the method was immunoSEQ multiplex PCR. Seen here are roughly 79,000 clones, approximately 88% observed once, and the top ten hold over 13%. These data belong to a study of control samples from healthy donors and cancer patients. The germline CDR1 and CDR2 sequences are SGHRS and YFSETQ. V gave up 0 bases and J gave up 4 bases; unmatched junction bases: 3. The CDR3 length is 15 residues. The rearrangement joins TRBV5-1 to TRBJ1-3, with TRBD1 identical over 8 bases. The sample consisted of blood. This clonotype was sampled from a man in his fifties in good health. The CDR3 DNA sequence: TGCGCCAGCAGCTTGGGACAGGGGAGAGGAAACACCATATATTTT. Translating gives CASSLGQGRGNTIYF.